These 14 T cell receptor beta chains came from one sample sequenced in a study of technical replicates of blood from several donors. Generated by immunoSEQ multiplex PCR, the TCRdb table keeps only in-frame clones and is missing some. The sample shows 70,000 to 85,000 clones, around 92% of them seen only once. Specimen: T cells isolated from PBMCs. These TCRs come from a human donor in good health.

The V gene is TRBV6-6, the J gene TRBJ2-7; D is possibly TRBD2 (6 bases). The germline gives CDR1 MNHNY, CDR2 SVGAGI (reference sequence). The CDR3 runs to 15 residues. V lost 1 base and J lost 4, with 14 bases in between. CDR3 sequence (DNA): TGTGCCAGCAGTTACTTACGGGAGATAGGATACGAGCAGTACTTC. Encoded protein: CASSYLREIGYEQYF.

V usage is TRBV15 and J usage is TRBJ1-1; 7 nucleotides agree with TRBD1. With 6 bases clipped from V and 4 bases from J, the junction kept 11 bases outside the gene matches. CDR1 and CDR2 (germline): LNHNV, YYDKDF (reference sequence). This CDR3 spans 15 amino acids. DNA of the CDR3: TGTGCCACCAGTCGAGAAAGAGGGGGCGGCACTGAAGCTTTCTTT. It is translated as CATSRERGGGTEAFF.

V is TRBV21-1 and J is TRBJ2-3; the D segment call TRBD2 is taken from the table without a DNA check. TRBV21-1 represents a pseudogene. The CDR3 covers 16 residues. The CDR3 sequence is CASSKRPGLPTDTQYF. The CDR3 bases are TGTGCCAGCAGCAAGCGCCCGGGACTACCCACAGATACGCAGTATTTT.

This clone showed up just once. This chain connects TRBV18 to TRBJ2-5; D is uncertain. The ends were cut back, 3 bases at V and 3 bases at J, with 8 bases in the middle. Germline CDR1 is KGHSH and CDR2 is LQKENI. This CDR3 region has 13 residues. As DNA, the CDR3 is TGTGCCAGCTCACCTTTAGTGGAAGAGACCCAGTACTTC. This translates into CASSPLVEETQYF.

This chain uses TRBV11-1 with TRBJ1-2; D remains ambiguous. The CDR3 runs to 14 residues. From germline, CDR1 is SGHAT and CDR2 FQDESV (reference sequence). Trimming removed 2 bases from V and 2 bases from J, with 9 bases in between. CDR3 sequence (DNA): TGTGCCAGCAGCTTACTTAGCGGAAACTATGGCTACACCTTC. Protein product: CASSLLSGNYGYTF.

J is TRBJ2-5 and V is TRBV7-9, with 11 bases lining up with TRBD2. The V gene end was trimmed by 4 bases and the J gene end by 5 bases; junction bases not matched to a gene: 3. The germline V gene has CDR1 SEHNR and CDR2 FQNEAQ (reference sequence). This CDR3 spans 14 amino acids. In DNA, the CDR3 is TGTGCCAGCAGCTATCCTAGCGGGAGGGAGACCCAGTACTTC. It translates to CASSYPSGRETQYF.

The J gene is TRBJ2-5, the V gene TRBV7-8; D may be TRBD2 (5 bases). This CDR3 region has 14 residues. The ends were cut back, 2 bases at V and 9 bases at J, with 16 bases in the middle. Germline CDR1 SGHVS, CDR2 FQNEAQ. The CDR3 nucleotides read TGTGCCAGCAGCTTACGGGCCAGCGGTGGGGCCCAGTACTTC. Encoded protein: CASSLRASGGAQYF.

The V gene is TRBV7-3, the J gene TRBJ2-7, with a weak D call TRBD1 (5 bases). Germline values: CDR1 SGHTA, CDR2 FQGTGA. The CDR3 covers 15 residues. Deletions cut 2 bases from V and 1 base from J, with 12 bases between. The CDR3 sequence is CASSLELGPSYEQYF. CDR3 in DNA: TGTGCCAGCAGCTTAGAATTGGGGCCATCCTACGAGCAGTACTTC.

V is TRBV27 and J is TRBJ1-1, with TRBD1 as a possible D gene (6 bases). This CDR3 spans 13 amino acids. V shed 6 bases and J shed 4 bases, with 12 bases lying between them. Germline values: CDR1 MNHEY, CDR2 SMNVEV (reference sequence). Here the CDR3 reads CASRPLQGTEAFF. The CDR3 region has the DNA TGTGCCAGCAGGCCCCTACAGGGCACTGAAGCTTTCTTT.

This clone was recorded only once. The identical CDR3 is also encoded by other nucleotide sequences in the sample. The chain carries TRBV9 and TRBJ1-2; no firm D call. Germline V gives CDR1 SGDLS, CDR2 YYNGEE. V was trimmed by 0 bases and J by 1 base, leaving 4 bases between them. The CDR3 length is 13 residues. Written as DNA, the CDR3 is TGTGCCAGCAGCGTAGCCGTTAACTATGGCTACACCTTC. As protein: CASSVAVNYGYTF. The full variable domain, rest sourced from reference TRBV9 and TRBJ1-2, is DSGVTQTPKHLITATGQRVTLRCSPRSGDLSVYWYQQSLDQGLQFLIQYYNGEERAKGNILERFSAQQFPDLHSELNLSSLELGDSALYFCASSVAVNYGYTFGSGTRLTVV.

The rearrangement links TRBV13 to TRBJ1-1; TRBD1 aligns across 8 bases. J lost 3 bases, V lost 1 base, and 7 bases had no gene match. Germline CDR1 is PRHDT and CDR2 is FYEKMQ (reference sequence). This CDR3 has 16 residues. The CDR3 nucleotides read TGTGCCAGCAGCTTAGAGGGGACAGGTTTTCACACTGAAGCTTTCTTT. It encodes CASSLEGTGFHTEAFF.

The chain uses TRBV2 and TRBJ2-7; 9 bases fit TRBD2. The CDR3 has 14 amino acids. CDR1 and CDR2 (germline): SNHLY, FYNNEI. The ends lost 9 bases at V and 2 bases at J; junction bases unmatched: 8. The CDR3 DNA sequence: TGTGCCAGTTGGGGACTAGCCGACACCTACGAGCAGTACTTC. The encoded protein is CASWGLADTYEQYF.

The sample holds a few counts of this clone. The V gene is TRBV2, the J gene TRBJ1-2; 7 bases are shared with TRBD1. CDR3 length equals 13 residues. CDR1 is SNHLY and CDR2 is FYNNEI in the germline V gene. Unmatched junction bases numbered 9, after V lost 6 bases and J lost 8 bases. The chain's CDR3 is CASRAWDRFGYTF. The CDR3 region has the DNA TGTGCCAGCAGAGCGTGGGACAGATTCGGCTACACCTTC.

The CDR3 bases are TGTGCCAGCAGTTTAGGTACAGAGACCTACGAGCAGTACTTC. It yields the protein CASSLGTETYEQYF. The chain recombines TRBV27 with TRBJ2-7, with unresolved D. The germline V gene encodes CDR1 MNHEY and CDR2 SMNVEV (reference sequence). The V end lost 2 bases, the J end lost 2 bases, and 10 bases lay between the germline ends. This CDR3 is 14 amino acids long.